This is a list of T cell receptor beta chains from one sample in a study of blood T cell repertoires in COVID-19. Only in-frame clones appear in the TCRdb table, and some are missing; sequencing was by immunoSEQ multiplex PCR. Found here are more than 85,000 clones, over 90% of them singletons; the top ten hold 1.5% to 2%. The sample consisted of peripheral blood. Receptor source: a man in his 60s with acute or convalescent COVID-19. Each CDR3 is given with its conserved first and last residue.

TRBV7-9	CASSLSADYGYTF
TRBV28	CASSGGTGGLDETQYF
TRBV7-2	CASSPGLAGGSYNEQFF
TRBV19	CASSGALSYEQYF
TRBV5-1	CASSSKTGYEQYF
TRBV9	CASSPSDRTNYGYTF
TRBV4-1	CASSQSGTSGYNEQFF
TRBV5-5	CASNIGVAYNEQFF
TRBV19	CASSTREGGDTQYF
TRBV25-1	CASRGGSEQFF
TRBV7-8	CASSQNTGYSNQPQHF
TRBV7-6	CASSLEQGSTGELFF
TRBV27	CASSYRGDIQYF
TRBV5-1	CASSEGGTDTQYF
TRBV5-6	CASSPTGRYEQYF
TRBV29-1	CSVPTTAYGYTF
TRBV9	CASSEGQDLDEQYF
TRBV14	CASSAWTGNTEAFF
TRBV6-4	CASGPAYPDTQYF
TRBV7-2	CASSPQTGGLYEQYF
TRBV30	CAWRDFPDQPQHF
TRBV10-3	CAIRGQLDSPLHF
TRBV11-1	CASSQDREETQYF
TRBV7-6	CASSLAGTSGYEQYF
TRBV19	CASTADSAAWNEQFF
TRBV7-9	CASSPGLAGAETQYF
TRBV5-6	CASSLDSNSYYSPLHF
TRBV5-4	CASSAGTGGEYEQFF
TRBV11-1	CASSIQGNAYEQYF
TRBV6-1	CASSENRGQGPKEQFF
TRBV15	CATSRDKGYGYTF
TRBV2	CASSDPTGGGTEAFF
TRBV27	CASSSQSPGTSVYNEQFF
TRBV6-6	CASSYTGEADTQYF